The text below deals with one T cell receptor beta chain. What it binds is not known. This sample is part of a study of T cell responses to AZD1222 COVID-19 vaccine. The CDR3 is 15 amino acids. Trimming removed 0 bases at V and 4 bases at J, with 13 bases between. CDR1 and CDR2 (germline): SGDLS, YYNGEE. Study findings and constraints: The study identified only six AZD1222 recipients as seropositive at baseline. Donors skewed white British and female; clonal diversity was possibly underestimated.

Generated by immunoSEQ multiplex PCR, the TCRdb table keeps only in-frame clones and is missing some. The sample has approximately 150,000 clones; approximately 90% are singletons. The sample was peripheral blood, taken on day 0 of AZD1222 vaccination. V usage is TRBV9 and J usage is TRBJ1-1; D might be TRBD1 (5 bases). This TCR derives from an adult in good health. CDR3 in amino acids: CASSVVGQGATEAFF. CDR3 coding DNA: TGTGCCAGCAGCGTAGTAGGGCAGGGCGCCACTGAAGCTTTCTTT.